What follows are 19 T cell receptor beta chains derived from one specimen sequenced in a study of CD8+ T cells in alopecia areata. cDNA prepared by RNA extraction and subsequent reverse transcription served as the template for sequencing. Method: immunoSEQ multiplex PCR; TCRdb's copy keeps in-frame clones and lacks some. The sample has about 110,000 clones, approximately 61% seen once; the top ten hold around a quarter. The sequenced material came from NKG2D-low CD8+ T cells sorted from blood. The origin of the receptors is a human donor with alopecia areata.

This chain uses TRBV5-5 with TRBJ2-7; 7 bases agree with TRBD1. With V trimmed by 5 bases and J by 2 bases, 7 bases remained unmatched. CDR3 size: 14 residues. Per the germline V gene, CDR1 is SGHKS and CDR2 is YYEKEE (reference sequence). CDR3 residues: CASRGQLPAYEQYF. The CDR3 DNA sequence: TGTGCCAGCAGGGGACAGTTGCCAGCCTACGAGCAGTACTTC.

This clone was detected a few times. The chain employs TRBV7-9 and TRBJ2-5, with 10 positions matching TRBD2. The CDR3 runs to 15 residues. From germline, CDR1 is SEHNR and CDR2 FQNEAQ (reference sequence). V dropped 5 bases and J dropped 5; count of bases not matched to a gene: 8. The CDR3 DNA reads TGTGCCAGCAGCCATCCCTTGACTAGCGGGGAGACCCAGTACTTC. Protein: CASSHPLTSGETQYF.

This clone is a singleton in its sample. CDR3 coding DNA: TGTGCCAGCAGTAACCGGGACAACTACGAGCAGTACTTC. It specifies CASSNRDNYEQYF. The chain combines TRBV27 with TRBJ2-7; tentative D call: TRBD1 (6 bases). This CDR3 region has 13 residues. Germline loops: CDR1 MNHEY, CDR2 SMNVEV (reference sequence). V was clipped by 5 bases and J by 3 bases, with 11 bases between them.

This clone was observed a handful of times. The V gene is TRBV7-9, the J gene TRBJ2-1; 7 bases are a match to TRBD2. This CDR3 has 15 residues. The junction had 6 bases not matched to a gene; V was cut back by 2 bases and J by 5 bases. The germline CDR1 and CDR2 sequences are SEHNR and FQNEAQ (reference sequence). The CDR3: CASSLLRERNNEQFF. CDR3 DNA sequence: TGTGCCAGCAGCTTACTGCGGGAGCGGAACAATGAGCAGTTCTTC. The complete variable domain, with remaining parts taken from reference TRBV7-9 and TRBJ2-1, reads DTGVSQNPRHKITKRGQNVTFRCDPISEHNRLYWYRQTLGQGPEFLTYFQNEAQLEKSRLLSDRFSAERPKGSFSTLEIQRTEQGDSAMYLCASSLLRERNNEQFFGPGTRLTVL.

The V call is TRBV5-6, the J call TRBJ2-3; a possible D gene is TRBD1 (6 bases). With 3 bases removed from V and 5 bases from J, the gap between germline ends came to 13 bases. Per the germline V gene, CDR1 is SGHDT and CDR2 is YYEEEE. The CDR3 runs to 14 residues. The CDR3 sequence is CASSSQGYEDTQYF. As DNA, the CDR3 is TGTGCCAGCAGCTCACAGGGTTATGAAGATACGCAGTATTTT. The whole variable domain, remainder taken from reference TRBV5-6 and TRBJ2-3, is DAGVTQSPTHLIKTRGQQVTLRCSPKSGHDTVSWYQQALGQGPQFIFQYYEEEERQRGNFPDRFSGHQFPNYSSELNVNALLLGDSALYLCASSSQGYEDTQYFGPGTRLTVL.

The chain couples TRBV15 to TRBJ2-3; D may match TRBD1 or TRBD2 (6 bases each). The CDR3 has 15 residues. Germline-derived CDR1 and CDR2 are LNHNV and YYDKDF (reference sequence). The germline V and J ends were trimmed by 1 base and 6 bases, with 14 bases remaining between them. DNA of the CDR3: TGTGCCACCAGCAGAGCAAGGGGGGCCGCGGATACGCAGTATTTT. Its translation is CATSRARGAADTQYF.

The CDR3 spells CASSVGGEPYEQYF. The CDR3, as DNA: TGTGCCAGCAGCGTGGGGGGGGAGCCCTACGAGCAGTACTTC. V is TRBV9 and J is TRBJ2-7; the match to TRBD2 covers 7 bases. Germline assignment: CDR1 SGDLS and CDR2 YYNGEE. With 2 bases clipped from V and 2 bases from J, the junction kept 4 bases outside the gene matches. This CDR3 is built from 14 residues.

This clone was picked up a small number of times. This chain joins TRBV2 and TRBJ2-2; D is uncertain. This CDR3 region has 15 residues. Looked up from germline, CDR1 is SNHLY and CDR2 is FYNNEI. V lost 0 bases and J 6 bases, leaving 11 bases between the germline ends. CDR3 DNA: TGTGCCAGCAGTGAAGCGCTTCGGACGGCCGGGGAGCTGTTTTTT. Translated: CASSEALRTAGELFF.

V usage is TRBV4-1 and J usage is TRBJ2-1; the match to TRBD2 covers 9 bases. Trimming took 3 bases from V and 8 from J; bases not matched to a gene: 8. This CDR3 has 15 residues. Per germline, CDR1 MGHRA and CDR2 YSYEKL. The CDR3 protein is CASSQALAGIYEQFF. CDR3 DNA sequence: TGCGCCAGCAGCCAGGCCCTAGCGGGAATCTATGAGCAGTTCTTC.

J is TRBJ1-3 and V is TRBV27, with D maybe TRBD1 (5 bases). This CDR3 has 11 residues. The germline CDR1 and CDR2 sequences are MNHEY and SMNVEV (reference sequence). The ends were cut back, 7 bases at V and 7 bases at J, with 8 bases in the middle. CDR3 sequence reads: CASKGANTIYF. The CDR3 DNA follows: TGTGCCAGCAAAGGGGCCAACACCATATATTTT.

The V and J genes are TRBV14 and TRBJ2-1; weak D call: TRBD2 (6 bases). The CDR3 contains 16 residues. V was trimmed by 4 bases and J by 9 bases, leaving 22 bases between them. From germline, CDR1 is SGHDN and CDR2 FVKESK. The CDR3 loop is CASSPGIGSPAREQFF. CDR3 in DNA: TGTGCCAGCAGCCCTGGGATCGGGAGCCCCGCGCGTGAGCAGTTCTTC.

The rearrangement uses TRBV20-1 and TRBJ2-2; D is undetermined. Germline loops: CDR1 DFQATT, CDR2 SNEGSKA (reference sequence). V lost 4 bases and J 2 bases, leaving 2 bases between the germline ends. This CDR3 contains 11 residues. The CDR3 DNA sequence: TGCAGTGCTATAAACACCGGGGAGCTGTTTTTT. Translating gives CSAINTGELFF.

The CDR3 loop is CSVSRGALGEQYF. CDR3 coding DNA: TGCAGCGTGTCGAGGGGGGCTTTGGGCGAGCAGTACTTC. This rearrangement joins TRBV29-1 to TRBJ2-7; D may correspond to TRBD1 or TRBD2 (6 bases each). Germline CDR1 reads SQVTM; CDR2 reads ANQGSEA. V shed 6 bases and J shed 6 bases, with 18 bases lying between them. The CDR3 consists of 13 residues.

CDR3: CASSQRQPEAFF. The DNA for the CDR3 is TGTGCCAGCAGCCAAAGACAGCCCGAAGCTTTCTTT. The genes are TRBV6-1 and TRBJ1-1; TRBD1 might be the D (5 bases). Germline CDR1 and CDR2: MNHNS and SASEGT. Trimming stripped 6 bases from V and 8 bases from J, with 13 bases between. The CDR3 extends over 12 amino acids.

This clone was seen a few times. V and J are TRBV10-3 and TRBJ2-1; weak D call: TRBD2 (6 bases). Looked up from germline, CDR1 is ENHRY and CDR2 is SYGVKD. This CDR3 region has 15 residues. V gave up 0 bases and J gave up 2 bases, with 8 bases separating them. The chain's CDR3 is CAISESTGAYNEQFF. In DNA, the CDR3 is TGTGCCATCAGTGAGTCAACGGGAGCCTACAATGAGCAGTTCTTC.

This chain connects TRBV27 to TRBJ2-3, with a tentative D call TRBD1 (5 bases). Deletions cut 4 bases from V and 0 bases from J, with 5 bases between. The CDR3 spans 13 residues. CDR1 and CDR2 (germline): MNHEY, SMNVEV (reference sequence). The CDR3 sequence is CASSYRSTDTQYF. The CDR3 DNA reads as TGTGCCAGCAGTTACAGGAGCACAGATACGCAGTATTTT.

The chain couples TRBV5-6 to TRBJ2-1, with TRBD1 matching 11 bases. The CDR3 spans 15 residues. V gave up 0 bases and J gave up 8 bases; unmatched junction bases: 4. The germline V gene encodes CDR1 SGHDT and CDR2 YYEEEE. The CDR3 loop reads CASSLAGQGDHEQFF. CDR3 DNA sequence: TGTGCCAGCAGCTTGGCGGGACAGGGGGACCATGAGCAGTTCTTC.

The J gene is TRBJ2-3, the V gene TRBV20-1; D gene uncertain. V was cut by 4 bases and J by 1 base, with 3 bases left in between. CDR1 is DFQATT and CDR2 is SNEGSKA in the germline V gene (reference sequence). This CDR3 contains 11 residues. The CDR3 region is CSAKGTDTQYF. The CDR3 region has the DNA TGCAGTGCTAAGGGCACAGATACGCAGTATTTT.

This chain links TRBV27 with TRBJ2-7, with D uncertain. This CDR3 comprises 15 residues. Germline lookup yields CDR1 MNHEY and CDR2 SMNVEV (reference sequence). V shed 5 bases and J shed 0 bases, with 14 bases lying between them. The CDR3 loop reads CASSQVAASSYEQYF. In DNA, the CDR3 is TGTGCCAGCAGTCAGGTGGCTGCCAGCTCCTACGAGCAGTACTTC.